Listed here are 9 T cell receptor beta chains from one sample, sequenced in a study of T cell changes during pregnancy in multiple sclerosis. Assay used: immunoSEQ multiplex PCR; TCRdb lists only in-frame clones, some missing. The sample consists of 30,000 to 50,000 clones, roughly nine tenths of them appearing once. The sample in question was CD4+ T cells from peripheral blood mononuclear cells, obtained in the third trimester of pregnancy. The receptors originated from a female donor in good health, enrolled as a control in a pregnancy study.

The count of this clone is one. The V and J genes are TRBV28 and TRBJ2-7, with 9 bases matching TRBD1. J gave up 2 bases and V 7 bases, and 6 bases lay outside the gene matches. The CDR3 has 14 residues. CDR1 MDHEN and CDR2 SYDVKM come from the germline V gene. The CDR3 region has the DNA TGTGCCAGCACCTCCGGGACAGGGCCCTACGAGCAGTACTTC. Protein sequence: CASTSGTGPYEQYF.

The chain is built from TRBV19 and TRBJ1-1; tentatively, D is TRBD1 (6 bases). Germline V gene sequence: CDR1 LNHDA, CDR2 SQIVND (reference sequence). There are 16 residues in the CDR3. Trimming took 5 bases from V and 4 from J, leaving 20 bases between them. DNA of the CDR3: TGTGCCAGTAGTGCCCGACTCCAGGGGACGGTCACTGAAGCTTTCTTT. As protein: CASSARLQGTVTEAFF. Full variable domain (missing parts from reference TRBV19 and TRBJ1-1): DGGITQSPKYLFRKEGQNVTLSCEQNLNHDAMYWYRQDPGQGLRLIYYSQIVNDFQKGDIAEGYSVSREKKESFPLTVTSAQKNPTAFYLCASSARLQGTVTEAFFGQGTRLTVV.

CDR3 sequence (DNA): TGTGCCAGCAGCTTAGGGGGGGGCTACGAGCAGTACTTC. Its translation: CASSLGGGYEQYF. This rearrangement joins TRBV7-9 to TRBJ2-7; 7 bases are shared with TRBD2. Germline V lookup: CDR1 SEHNR, CDR2 FQNEAQ (reference sequence). CDR3 length: 13 residues. V was clipped by 1 base and J by 3 bases; unmatched bases: 0.

V gene TRBV2 combines with J gene TRBJ2-7; no clear D gene. Germline V gene sequence: CDR1 SNHLY, CDR2 FYNNEI. Trimming removed 8 bases at V and 2 bases at J, with 13 bases between. The CDR3 covers 13 residues. The CDR3 DNA is TGTGCCAGCTCAGGCCCCTTCACCTACGAGCAGTACTTC. Translated: CASSGPFTYEQYF.

The chain has TRBV7-2 and TRBJ2-3; unclear D gene. The CDR3 contains 13 residues. The germline gives CDR1 SGHTA, CDR2 FQGNSA. The ends were cut back, 3 bases at V and 6 bases at J, with 10 bases in the middle. This CDR3 reads CASSLGRLDTQYF. The DNA for the CDR3 is TGTGCCAGCAGCTTGGGCCGCTTGGATACGCAGTATTTT.

The V call is TRBV19, the J call TRBJ2-2; the match to TRBD2 covers 7 bases. CDR3 length: 14 amino acids. V dropped 0 bases and J dropped 6; count of bases not matched to a gene: 1. Germline V gene lookup returns CDR1 LNHDA and CDR2 SQIVND (reference sequence). CDR3 protein: CASSIDREAGELFF. The CDR3 coding sequence is TGTGCCAGTAGTATAGATCGGGAGGCCGGGGAGCTGTTTTTT.

CDR3 bases: TGCGCCAGCAGCGTTAGCGGGAGCTCCTACGAGCAGTACTTC. Its protein product is CASSVSGSSYEQYF. V usage is TRBV5-1 and J usage is TRBJ2-7; 9 bases line up with TRBD2. Germline CDR1 reads SGHRS; CDR2 reads YFSETQ. The CDR3 is made up of 14 amino acids. J was trimmed by 0 bases and V by 4 bases; bases with no gene match: 2.

This chain links TRBV19 with TRBJ2-1, with 15 nucleotides matching TRBD2. With 5 bases clipped from V and 2 bases from J, the junction kept 13 bases outside the gene matches. The CDR3 length is 20 residues. Per the germline V gene, CDR1 is LNHDA and CDR2 is SQIVND (reference sequence). CDR3 amino acids: CASSPPRTSGRVSAYNEQFF. CDR3 sequence (DNA): TGTGCCAGTAGTCCCCCCCGGACTAGCGGGAGGGTTTCGGCCTACAATGAGCAGTTCTTC.

The rearrangement joins TRBV25-1 to TRBJ2-3, with 7 bases identical to TRBD2. The V segment lost 6 bases and the J segment 6 bases; nucleotides outside the gene matches: 9. The CDR3 extends over 14 amino acids. Germline V gives CDR1 MGHDK, CDR2 SYGVNS. This CDR3 reads CASSASDGGDTQYF. The CDR3 region has the DNA TGTGCCAGCAGCGCGTCTGACGGGGGGGATACGCAGTATTTT.